This T cell receptor (beta chain) is from a study of T cell responses to AZD1222 COVID-19 vaccine. The table came from immunoSEQ multiplex PCR; TCRdb's copy has only in-frame clones and leaves some out. The table has fewer than 200,000 clones, roughly 92% seen once. This CDR3 comprises 15 residues. Per germline, CDR1 MNHEY and CDR2 SVGEGT. Trimming pared 5 bases from V and 7 bases from J, leaving 18 bases between. Study-level points and caveats: Increases in Spike-specific TCR breadth and depth were seen after two AZD1222 doses. The donor cohort was predominantly white British with a female majority, and clonal diversity may have been underestimated. At study baseline, merely five or six AZD1222 recipients were seropositive.

Of note for this clone: Its antigen remains unidentified.

The sample consisted of peripheral blood, taken on day 0 of AZD1222 vaccination. This chain uses TRBV6-2 or TRBV6-3 with TRBJ1-5; tentatively, D is TRBD1 (6 bases). The receptor's source is an adult in good health. The CDR3 is CASSITQGGWQPQHF. CDR3 DNA sequence: TGTGCCAGCAGTATCACACAGGGTGGATGGCAGCCCCAGCATTTT.